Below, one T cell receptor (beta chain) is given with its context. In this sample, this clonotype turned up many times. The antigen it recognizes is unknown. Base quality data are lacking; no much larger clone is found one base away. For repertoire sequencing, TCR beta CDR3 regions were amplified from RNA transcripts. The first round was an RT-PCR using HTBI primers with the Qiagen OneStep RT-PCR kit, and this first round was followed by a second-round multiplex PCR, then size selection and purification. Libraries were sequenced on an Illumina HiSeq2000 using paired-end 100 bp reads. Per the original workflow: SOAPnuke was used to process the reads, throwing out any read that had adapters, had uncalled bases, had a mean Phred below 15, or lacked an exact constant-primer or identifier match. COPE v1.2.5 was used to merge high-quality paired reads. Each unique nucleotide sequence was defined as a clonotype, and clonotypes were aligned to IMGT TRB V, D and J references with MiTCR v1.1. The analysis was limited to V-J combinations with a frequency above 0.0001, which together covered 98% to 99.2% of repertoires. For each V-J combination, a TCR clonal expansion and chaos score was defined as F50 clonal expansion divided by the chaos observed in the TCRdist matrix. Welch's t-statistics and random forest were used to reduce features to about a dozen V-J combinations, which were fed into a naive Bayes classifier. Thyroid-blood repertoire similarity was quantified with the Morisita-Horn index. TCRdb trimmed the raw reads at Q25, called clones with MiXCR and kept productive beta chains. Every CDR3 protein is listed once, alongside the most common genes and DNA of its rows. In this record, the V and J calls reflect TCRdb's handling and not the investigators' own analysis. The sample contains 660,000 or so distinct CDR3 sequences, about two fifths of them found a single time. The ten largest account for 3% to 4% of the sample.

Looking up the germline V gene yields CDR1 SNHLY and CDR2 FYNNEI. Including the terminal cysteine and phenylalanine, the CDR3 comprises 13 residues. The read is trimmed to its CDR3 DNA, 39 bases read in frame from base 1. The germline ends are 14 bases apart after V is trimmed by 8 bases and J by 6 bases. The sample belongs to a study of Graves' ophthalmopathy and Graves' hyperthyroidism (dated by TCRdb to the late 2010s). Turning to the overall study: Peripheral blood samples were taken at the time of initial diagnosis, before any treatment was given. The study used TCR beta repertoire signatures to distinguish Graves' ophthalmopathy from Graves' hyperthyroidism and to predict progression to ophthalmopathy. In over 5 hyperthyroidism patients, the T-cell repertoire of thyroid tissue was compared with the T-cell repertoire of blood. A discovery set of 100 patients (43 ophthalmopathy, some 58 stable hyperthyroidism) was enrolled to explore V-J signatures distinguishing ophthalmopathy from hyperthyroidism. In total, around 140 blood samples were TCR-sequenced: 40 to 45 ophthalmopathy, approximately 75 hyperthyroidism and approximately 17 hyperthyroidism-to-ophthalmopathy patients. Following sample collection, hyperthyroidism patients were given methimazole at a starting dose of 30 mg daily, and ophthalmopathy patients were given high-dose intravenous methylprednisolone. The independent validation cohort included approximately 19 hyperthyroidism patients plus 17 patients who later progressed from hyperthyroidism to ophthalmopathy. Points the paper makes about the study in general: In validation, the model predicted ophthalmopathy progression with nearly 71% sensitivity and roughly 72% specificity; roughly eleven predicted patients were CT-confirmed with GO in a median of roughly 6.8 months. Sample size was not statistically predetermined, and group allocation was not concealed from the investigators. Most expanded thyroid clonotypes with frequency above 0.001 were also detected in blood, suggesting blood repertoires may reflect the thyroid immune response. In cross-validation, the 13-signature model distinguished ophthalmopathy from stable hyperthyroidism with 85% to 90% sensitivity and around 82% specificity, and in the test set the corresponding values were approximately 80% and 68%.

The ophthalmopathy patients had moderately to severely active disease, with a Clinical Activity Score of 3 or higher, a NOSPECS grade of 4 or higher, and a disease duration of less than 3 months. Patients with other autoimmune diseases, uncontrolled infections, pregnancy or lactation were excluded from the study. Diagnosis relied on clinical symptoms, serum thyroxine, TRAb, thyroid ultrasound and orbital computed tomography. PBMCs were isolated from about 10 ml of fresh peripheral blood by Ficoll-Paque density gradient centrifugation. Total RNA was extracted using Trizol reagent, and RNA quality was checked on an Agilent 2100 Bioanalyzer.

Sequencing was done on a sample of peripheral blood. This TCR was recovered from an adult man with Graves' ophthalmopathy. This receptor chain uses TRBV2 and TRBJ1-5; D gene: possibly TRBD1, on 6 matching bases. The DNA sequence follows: TGTGCCAGCCGGACGGGGGCTGGTCAGCCCCAGCATTTT. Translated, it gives CASRTGAGQPQHF.